What follows are 24 T cell receptor beta chains derived from one specimen sequenced in a study of OX40 agonist ivuxolimab in advanced cancers. The protocol was immunoSEQ multiplex PCR, while the TCRdb copy is restricted to in-frame clones and leaves out a portion. The sample shows 70,000 or so clones, around nine tenths of them seen only once. The sequences come from CD4+ or CD8+ T cells sorted from blood, collected in a trial of the OX40 agonist ivuxolimab. The receptors derive from an adult with an advanced solid tumor such as melanoma, head and neck, liver or kidney cancer.

This clone was picked up one time. The V call is TRBV6-4, the J call TRBJ1-5, with D possibly being TRBD1 (5 bases). Trimming took 7 bases from V and 1 from J, leaving 8 bases between them. CDR3 length: 13 amino acids. Germline V lookup: CDR1 MRHNA, CDR2 SNTAGT. The CDR3 DNA follows: TGTGCCAGCACCCAGGGAAGCAATCAGCCCCAGCATTTT. Its protein is CASTQGSNQPQHF.

The chain employs TRBV11-2 and TRBJ2-2; D might be TRBD1 or TRBD2, each matching 5 bases. Germline CDR1 SGHAT, CDR2 FQNNGV. V lost 1 base and J lost 5, with 11 bases in between. The CDR3 contains 15 residues. This CDR3 is CASSLVTGRTGELFF. The CDR3 nucleotides read TGTGCCAGCAGCTTAGTTACGGGGCGTACCGGGGAGCTGTTTTTT.

The chain has TRBV6-6 and TRBJ2-5; 7 nucleotides align to TRBD2. Germline V gene sequence: CDR1 MNHNY, CDR2 SVGAGI (reference sequence). V trimming: 8 bases; J trimming: 4 bases; junction bases outside the gene matches: 7. This CDR3 is built from 13 residues. CDR3 sequence reads: CASGVGGRETQYF. The CDR3 bases are TGTGCCAGCGGAGTGGGGGGGAGAGAGACCCAGTACTTC.

The rearrangement uses TRBV18 and TRBJ2-2; D perhaps matches TRBD1 (5 bases). Trimming shortened V by 2 bases and J by 6 bases, and 10 bases separated the two germline ends. The CDR3 extends over 14 amino acids. CDR1 and CDR2 from the germline V gene are KGHSH and LQKENI. The CDR3, as DNA: TGTGCCAGCTCACCAGGTTTACAGGCCGGGGAGCTGTTTTTT. As protein: CASSPGLQAGELFF. The entire variable domain, with the rest obtained from reference TRBV18 and TRBJ2-2, is as follows: NAGVMQNPRHLVRRRGQEARLRCSPMKGHSHVYWYRQLPEEGLKFMVYLQKENIIDESGMPKERFSAEFPKEGPSILRIQQVVRGDSAAYFCASSPGLQAGELFFGEGSRLTVL.

V and J are TRBV5-5 and TRBJ2-7; D may be TRBD1 (9 bases). The V gene's germline CDR1 is SGHKS and CDR2 YYEKEE (reference sequence). CDR3 length: 16 residues. The ends were cut back, 4 bases at V and 7 bases at J, with 24 bases in the middle. DNA of the CDR3: TGTGCCAGCAGCCGCGGGGGGACAGGGTTCGGGCTGGAGCAGTACTTC. Amino acid sequence: CASSRGGTGFGLEQYF. The full variable domain, rest sourced from reference TRBV5-5 and TRBJ2-7, is DAGVTQSPTHLIKTRGQQVTLRCSPISGHKSVSWYQQVLGQGPQFIFQYYEKEERGRGNFPDRFSARQFPNYSSELNVNALLLGDSALYLCASSRGGTGFGLEQYFGPGTRLTVT.

The chain uses TRBV7-4 and TRBJ1-5, with D unresolved. Trimming removed 4 bases at V and 6 bases at J, with 16 bases between. CDR3 size: 15 residues. CDR1 is SGHVT and CDR2 is SQSDAQ in the germline V gene. Here the CDR3 reads CASSWHPGKSQPQHF. Here the CDR3 DNA reads TGTGCCAGCAGCTGGCATCCAGGTAAAAGTCAGCCCCAGCATTTT.

A single count supports this clone. This chain joins TRBV18 and TRBJ2-1; 7 nucleotides align to TRBD2. Germline V CDR1 and CDR2: KGHSH, LQKENI. The CDR3 loop spans 16 amino acids. Germline trimming cut 2 bases from V and 3 bases from J; bases unmatched to any gene: 7. The CDR3 sequence: CASSPSLADVYNEQFF. CDR3 DNA: TGTGCCAGCTCACCATCCCTAGCGGACGTCTACAATGAGCAGTTCTTC.

The chain has TRBV9 and TRBJ2-7; 7 bases fit TRBD1. With V trimmed by 5 bases and J by 2 bases, 4 bases remained unmatched. The V gene's germline CDR1 is SGDLS and CDR2 YYNGEE. This CDR3 is built from 13 residues. The CDR3 nucleotides read TGTGCCAGCAGTCGACAGGGAACCTACGAGCAGTACTTC. This translates into CASSRQGTYEQYF. The whole variable domain, filled in from reference TRBV9 and TRBJ2-7, reads DSGVTQTPKHLITATGQRVTLRCSPRSGDLSVYWYQQSLDQGLQFLIQYYNGEERAKGNILERFSAQQFPDLHSELNLSSLELGDSALYFCASSRQGTYEQYFGPGTRLTVT.

The rearrangement links TRBV11-1 to TRBJ2-3, with 10 bases fitting TRBD1. Germline V gene sequence: CDR1 SGHAT, CDR2 FQDESV (reference sequence). This CDR3 region has 16 residues. The trim removed 6 bases at V and 5 bases at J, leaving 11 bases unmatched. This chain's CDR3 is CASRWQAGQGRDTQYF. DNA for the CDR3: TGTGCCAGCAGATGGCAGGCGGGACAGGGGCGAGATACGCAGTATTTT.

CDR3: CAGAGRGNTEAFF. CDR3 DNA sequence: TGTGCCGGGGCTGGTCGGGGGAACACTGAAGCTTTCTTT. V is TRBV5-7 and J is TRBJ1-1; tentative D call: TRBD1 (5 bases). TRBV5-7 is treated as an ORF (open reading frame) with a function not yet certain. Trimming pared 10 bases from V and 1 base from J, leaving 14 bases between. The CDR3 length is 13 residues.

This clone turned up a few times. The chain uses TRBV4-1 and TRBJ1-2; TRBD1 matches at 8 bases. V was clipped by 1 base and J by 5 bases; unmatched bases: 0. The CDR3 length is 13 residues. The germline V gene has CDR1 MGHRA and CDR2 YSYEKL. The CDR3 loop reads CASSQGTGYGYTF. The CDR3 coding sequence is TGCGCCAGCAGCCAAGGGACAGGGTATGGCTACACCTTC.

The V and J genes are TRBV29-1 and TRBJ2-1; perhaps TRBD1 as D (5 bases). V lost 4 bases to trimming and J lost 6 bases, with 10 bases between them. CDR1 and CDR2 (germline): SQVTM, ANQGSEA. CDR3 size: 12 residues. In DNA form, the CDR3 reads TGCAGCGTTGCTCGACAGAGCAATGAGCAGTTCTTC. Protein product: CSVARQSNEQFF.

This clone was found once. V gene TRBV6-5 combines with J gene TRBJ1-1, with D unresolved. Germline V gives CDR1 MNHEY, CDR2 SVGAGI. Trimming took off 2 bases at V and 0 bases at J, with 13 bases between the two ends. The CDR3 length is 16 residues. The CDR3 nucleotides are TGTGCCAGCAGTTACGGTCGGTTTAAGGTGAACACTGAAGCTTTCTTT. Protein: CASSYGRFKVNTEAFF.

The CDR3, as DNA: TGCGCCAGCAACCCCGGGACTAGCGGGAGTGGCGCAGATACGCAGTATTTT. It yields the protein CASNPGTSGSGADTQYF. This sequence joins TRBV5-1 and TRBJ2-3, with 14 bases matching TRBD2. Germline assignment: CDR1 SGHRS and CDR2 YFSETQ. The CDR3 consists of 17 residues. The V and J ends lost 6 bases and 4 bases, in that order; junction bases with no gene match: 10.

This clone was counted a single time. The chain combines TRBV27 with TRBJ1-2; TRBD1 is a possible D gene (5 bases). V gave up 3 bases and J gave up 8 bases, with 10 bases separating them. This CDR3 comprises 12 residues. Germline-derived CDR1 and CDR2 are MNHEY and SMNVEV (reference sequence). CDR3 DNA: TGTGCCAGCAGTTTGCCAGGGCTCGGCTACACCTTC. Protein sequence: CASSLPGLGYTF.

V usage is TRBV19 and J usage is TRBJ1-2; possible D gene TRBD1, 6 bases. Trimming removed 1 base at V and 7 bases at J, with 10 bases between. The CDR3 length is 13 residues. The germline CDR1 and CDR2 sequences are LNHDA and SQIVND (reference sequence). CDR3 loop: CASSIAGVVGYTF. CDR3 DNA: TGTGCCAGTAGTATAGCAGGGGTCGTTGGCTACACCTTC. Full variable domain (outside the CDR3, taken from reference TRBV19 and TRBJ1-2): DGGITQSPKYLFRKEGQNVTLSCEQNLNHDAMYWYRQDPGQGLRLIYYSQIVNDFQKGDIAEGYSVSREKKESFPLTVTSAQKNPTAFYLCASSIAGVVGYTFGSGTRLTVV.

This clone occurred a few times. V gene TRBV6-5 combines with J gene TRBJ1-6; the D is unclear. Germline values: CDR1 MNHEY, CDR2 SVGAGI. Deletions cut 7 bases from V and 3 bases from J, with 10 bases between. This CDR3 has 14 amino acids. CDR3 protein: CASTQSYYNSPLHF. As DNA, the CDR3 is TGTGCCAGCACCCAGTCGTACTATAATTCACCCCTCCACTTT.

This chain links TRBV18 with TRBJ2-2; weak D call: TRBD2 (6 bases). This CDR3 contains 14 residues. Germline CDR1 and CDR2: KGHSH and LQKENI. V was pared by 3 bases and J by 4 bases, with 9 bases between. Here the CDR3 DNA reads TGTGCCAGCTCACCGAAGGGAGGCACCGGGGAGCTGTTTTTT. Protein sequence: CASSPKGGTGELFF.

The chain uses TRBV6-5 and TRBJ1-2; D is undetermined. CDR1 is MNHEY, CDR2 SVGAGI, per germline. Trimming cost V 7 bases and J 0 bases, with 15 bases left between them. The CDR3 loop spans 15 amino acids. CDR3: CASIPSTGANYGYTF. CDR3 DNA: TGTGCCAGCATCCCGAGTACCGGTGCTAACTATGGCTACACCTTC.

This chain connects TRBV19 to TRBJ2-2; tentative D call: TRBD1 (6 bases). CDR1 and CDR2 from the germline V gene are LNHDA and SQIVND (reference sequence). The V end was cut by 5 bases, the J end by 0 bases, with 19 bases between. This CDR3 has 18 residues. This CDR3 is CASSGGRGQQSNTGELFF. The CDR3 region has the DNA TGTGCCAGTAGTGGGGGCAGGGGACAACAATCGAACACCGGGGAGCTGTTTTTT.

V usage is TRBV11-1 and J usage is TRBJ2-5; TRBD1 matches 7 bases. V was pared by 1 base and J by 1 base, with 12 bases of the junction left unmatched. The CDR3 covers 18 residues. Germline V lookup: CDR1 SGHAT, CDR2 FQDESV (reference sequence). As DNA, the CDR3 is TGTGCCAGCAGCTTAGGGGCCACAGGGGTCATATTCCAAGAGACCCAGTACTTC. Its protein product is CASSLGATGVIFQETQYF.

This clone has just a few counts. This chain links TRBV28 with TRBJ1-4; no firm D call. V lost 4 bases, J lost 5 bases, and 11 bases lay in between. The CDR3 spans 14 residues. CDR1 is MDHEN and CDR2 is SYDVKM in the germline V gene. In nucleotides, the CDR3 is TGTGCCAGCAGTTCCCCTGACGGAAATGAAAAACTGTTTTTT. It is translated as CASSSPDGNEKLFF.

The rearrangement uses TRBV18 and TRBJ1-1; D not certain. The CDR3 extends over 16 amino acids. The germline V gene encodes CDR1 KGHSH and CDR2 LQKENI. V was trimmed by 6 bases and J by 0 bases, leaving 17 bases between them. The CDR3 loop reads CASSRAPGVLNTEAFF. The CDR3 region has the DNA TGTGCCAGCTCGCGAGCCCCTGGGGTTTTGAACACTGAAGCTTTCTTT.

In its sample, this clone was seen once. J is TRBJ2-1 and V is TRBV10-3; 7 positions agree with TRBD1. The CDR3 loop spans 15 amino acids. V lost 6 bases and J lost 3; bases outside the gene matches: 8. The germline V gene encodes CDR1 ENHRY and CDR2 SYGVKD. Here the CDR3 DNA reads TGTGCCATCAGGGCACAGGGGTTGATCTACAATGAGCAGTTCTTC. This translates into CAIRAQGLIYNEQFF.